The 6 T cell receptor beta chains below all came from one sample that was sequenced in a study of a mutant IDH1 vaccine in newly diagnosed glioma. The time point denotes: week 5, during vaccination. A single vaccine dose contained 300 ug of mutant IDH1 20-mer peptide, and topical imiquimod was used with it. Repertoires were generated with immunoSEQ multiplex PCR, while TCRdb's copy carries only in-frame clones and drops some. The table records almost 30,000 clones, about 85% of them present only once. Which antigens these TCRs recognize remains unknown. The source was peripheral blood mononuclear cells (PBMCs), collected from a glioma patient whose treatment included an IDH1 peptide vaccine. Every receptor here comes from a woman in her thirties or forties with glioma. Some clones in this sample may be carry-over from other donors' samples.

This clone was detected once. The chain links TRBV19 to TRBJ1-1; 7 nucleotides line up with TRBD1. With 7 bases clipped from V and 3 bases from J, the junction kept 5 bases outside the gene matches. CDR1 LNHDA and CDR2 SQIVND come from the germline V gene (reference sequence). The CDR3 spans 13 residues. CDR3 protein: CASTLTGDTEAFF. CDR3 bases: TGTGCCAGTACTCTCACAGGGGACACTGAAGCTTTCTTT.

The chain joins TRBV7-2 to TRBJ2-5; the match to TRBD2 covers 9 bases. This CDR3 is 17 amino acids long. The germline CDR1 and CDR2 sequences are SGHTA and FQGNSA. V shed 0 bases and J 5 bases; nucleotides not matched to a gene: 10. The CDR3: CASSLASGGRVRETQYF. Written as DNA, the CDR3 is TGTGCCAGCAGCTTAGCCTCCGGCGGGAGGGTTAGGGAGACCCAGTACTTC. Based on the CDR3 plus reference TRBV7-2 and TRBJ2-5, the full variable domain is GAGVSQSPSNKVTEKGKDVELRCDPISGHTALYWYRQSLGQGLEFLIYFQGNSAPDKSGLPSDRFSAERTGGSVSTLTIQRTQQEDSAVYLCASSLASGGRVRETQYFGPGTRLLVL.

V usage is TRBV28 and J usage is TRBJ2-1, with D possibly called TRBD1 or TRBD2 (5 bases each). Germline V CDR1 and CDR2: MDHEN, SYDVKM. V lost 6 bases, J lost 3 bases, and 15 bases lay in between. The CDR3 has 15 residues. CDR3 nucleotide sequence: TGTGCCAGCAGCCCAATCTCGGGGCGCTACAATGAGCAGTTCTTC. This codes for CASSPISGRYNEQFF.

This clone was detected only once. The genes are TRBV7-9 and TRBJ2-5; 10 positions match TRBD1. The J segment lost 5 bases and the V segment lost 5 bases, leaving 11 bases of the junction unmatched. In germline, CDR1 is SEHNR, CDR2 FQNEAQ (reference sequence). This CDR3 is built from 16 residues. This CDR3 is CASSPSRDRGWETQYF. CDR3 nucleotide sequence: TGTGCCAGCAGCCCATCCCGGGACAGGGGTTGGGAGACCCAGTACTTC.

The gene calls are TRBV4-3 and TRBJ2-7; 7 bases are shared with TRBD1. The trim removed 0 bases at V and 3 bases at J, leaving 5 bases unmatched. Germline V gene lookup returns CDR1 LGHNA and CDR2 YSLEER. The CDR3 is 15 amino acids. CDR3 nucleotide sequence: TGCGCCAGCAGCCAAGATGGGACAGCCCTCTACGAGCAGTACTTC. Translation gives CASSQDGTALYEQYF.

The rearrangement links TRBV9 to TRBJ1-1; D ambiguous. The germline gives CDR1 SGDLS, CDR2 YYNGEE. The CDR3 sequence is 15 residues long. V gave up 4 bases and J gave up 0 bases, with 13 bases separating them. The CDR3 protein is CASSPLGNMNTEAFF. CDR3 bases: TGTGCCAGCAGCCCGCTAGGGAATATGAACACTGAAGCTTTCTTT.